This TCR beta chain was identified in a study of shared clonotypes between healthy human individuals. A remark on this clone: What it recognizes is unknown.

The study, taken as a whole, reports: Non-shared clonotypes had lower generation probabilities than those shared by all four donors.

Using immunoSEQ multiplex PCR, the repertoire was profiled, and TCRdb retains in-frame clones only, with some absent. The profile shows 2,100,000 or so clones, under 97% of them singletons. The sample consisted of naive CD4+ T cells sorted from blood. Documented subset: CD45RA+ positively selected. The receptor's source is a man between 18 and 35 years old in good health.

CDR3 bases: TGTGCCAGCAGCTTCAGGACGGCAGAAGCTTTCTTT. This encodes CASSFRTAEAFF. The chain carries TRBV5-8 and TRBJ1-1; D is ambiguous. Germline-derived CDR1 and CDR2 are SGHTS and YDEGEE. The CDR3 contains 12 residues. Trimming cost V 2 bases and J 8 bases, with 10 bases left between them.